This T cell receptor beta chain was recovered during a study of T cells expressing NK-cell markers. TCRdb reanalyzed the 5' RACE reads and collapses them to one entry per CDR3 protein, without DNA. The table for this sample gives about 150,000 distinct CDR3 sequences. The CDR3 loop spans 15 amino acids. Germline values: CDR1 SGHDT, CDR2 YYEEEE. This clonotype originated in a woman aged 45-65 years in good health. This chain links TRBV5-6 with TRBJ1-1; lacking DNA, the TRBD1 call made by TCRdb goes unchecked. What was sequenced was blood T cells: a sorted CD56 or NKG2C T cell subset, CD4+ or CD8+ T cells, or bulk PBMC T cells (not recorded which). The CDR3 region is CASSLAPGMSTEAFF.